The 9 T cell receptor beta chains given below trace back to one sample, sequenced in a study of T cell responses to AZD1222 COVID-19 vaccine. The data were produced by immunoSEQ multiplex PCR, yet TCRdb's version contains in-frame clones alone and is incomplete. Of about 110,000 clones in the sample, about 86% were seen once. This specimen was peripheral blood, taken on day 0 of AZD1222 vaccination. The origin of the receptors is an adult in good health.

The rearrangement uses TRBV5-4 and TRBJ2-3; 9 bases map to TRBD1. The V segment lost 6 bases and the J segment 1 base; nucleotides outside the gene matches: 18. Germline V lookup: CDR1 SGHNT, CDR2 YYREEE (reference sequence). CDR3 size: 19 residues. The CDR3: CASTRQGGPGQWGTDTQYF. The DNA of the CDR3 is TGTGCCAGCACCAGACAGGGGGGTCCGGGACAGTGGGGCACAGATACGCAGTATTTT.

The genes are TRBV5-1 and TRBJ1-2; no clear D gene. Germline V CDR1 and CDR2: SGHRS, YFSETQ. The CDR3 is 16 residues long. V dropped 2 bases and J dropped 0 bases, with 14 bases sitting between them. The CDR3 nucleotides are TGCGCCAGCAGCTTTTCCGGGGAAGTTCCTAACTATGGCTACACCTTC. Its translation is CASSFSGEVPNYGYTF.

The V and J genes are TRBV5-1 and TRBJ1-2; 7 bases fit TRBD1. J lost 6 bases, V lost 0 bases, and 5 bases had no gene match. The CDR3 runs 14 residues. Germline assignment: CDR1 SGHRS and CDR2 YFSETQ. Here the CDR3 DNA reads TGCGCCAGCAGCTTGGGCTCAGGGGGTAATGGCTACACCTTC. This codes for CASSLGSGGNGYTF. Looking up the rest from reference TRBV5-1 and TRBJ1-2 gives the full variable domain: KAGVTQTPRYLIKTRGQQVTLSCSPISGHRSVSWYQQTPGQGLQFLFEYFSETQRNKGNFPGRFSGRQFSNSRSEMNVSTLELGDSALYLCASSLGSGGNGYTFGSGTRLTVV.

The rearrangement links TRBV19 to TRBJ2-1; 8 bases fit TRBD2. Trimming removed 7 bases from V and 4 bases from J; junction bases left unmatched: 9. The germline CDR1 and CDR2 sequences are LNHDA and SQIVND (reference sequence). This CDR3 region has 15 residues. CDR3 in DNA: TGTGCCAGTATCCGACGGGGGGGCGCTTACAATGAGCAGTTCTTC. It specifies CASIRRGGAYNEQFF.

V is TRBV10-2 and J is TRBJ2-7, with D perhaps matching TRBD2 (6 bases). The V gene lost 6 bases and the J gene lost 3 bases, with 12 bases spanning the gap. The CDR3 is 13 amino acids. Germline loops: CDR1 WSHSY, CDR2 SAAADI. This CDR3 is CASRASVIYEQYF. CDR3 coding DNA: TGCGCCAGCAGGGCTAGCGTAATCTACGAGCAGTACTTC.

The chain uses TRBV21-1 and TRBJ1-4. TRBV21-1 is shown as a pseudogene. The CDR3 totals 15 residues. The CDR3 DNA reads as TGTGCCAGCGCATTACGTGGGTTTACTAATGAAAAACTGTTTTTT. Its protein is CASALRGFTNEKLFF.

V gene TRBV10-2 combines with J gene TRBJ2-3; 7 bases line up with TRBD1. Trimming at V came to 3 bases and at J to 2 bases, leaving 5 bases not matched to a gene. CDR1 is WSHSY and CDR2 is SAAADI in the germline V gene. The CDR3 length is 15 residues. CDR3 loop: CASSEQGPPTDTQYF. CDR3 DNA: TGCGCCAGCAGTGAACAGGGGCCCCCCACAGATACGCAGTATTTT.

V gene TRBV28 combines with J gene TRBJ2-5; TRBD2 matches at 14 bases. Germline V gene data show CDR1 as MDHEN and CDR2 as SYDVKM. This CDR3 comprises 18 residues. Germline trimming cut 6 bases from V and 3 bases from J; bases unmatched to any gene: 12. This CDR3 reads CASRAGTSGGLGKETQYF. CDR3 bases: TGTGCCAGCAGAGCAGGGACTAGCGGGGGACTGGGGAAAGAGACCCAGTACTTC.

DNA of the CDR3: TGTGCCAGCAGCTCCTTCTTAGCGGGGGGGCCCCGCGAGCAGTACTTC. Residues: CASSSFLAGGPREQYF. This sequence joins TRBV7-2 and TRBJ2-7, with TRBD2 matching 11 bases. This CDR3 has 16 amino acids. CDR1 is SGHTA and CDR2 is FQGNSA in the germline V gene. The junction had 11 bases not matched to a gene; V was cut back by 4 bases and J by 6 bases.